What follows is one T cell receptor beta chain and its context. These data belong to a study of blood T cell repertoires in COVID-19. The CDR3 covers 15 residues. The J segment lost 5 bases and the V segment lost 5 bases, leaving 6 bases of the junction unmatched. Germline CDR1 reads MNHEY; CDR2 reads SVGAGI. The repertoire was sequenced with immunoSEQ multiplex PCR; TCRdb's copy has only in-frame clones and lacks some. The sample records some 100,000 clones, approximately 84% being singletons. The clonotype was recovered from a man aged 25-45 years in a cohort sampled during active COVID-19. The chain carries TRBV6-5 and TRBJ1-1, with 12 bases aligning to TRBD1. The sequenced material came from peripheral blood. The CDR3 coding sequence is TGTGCCAGCAGTCCGGGACAGGGGGCGAGTACTGAAGCTTTCTTT. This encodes CASSPGQGASTEAFF.